A single TCR beta chain is shown here with its context. These data come from a study of graft-versus-host responses after intestinal transplantation. For the study at large: Multivisceral, liver-intestinal, or isolated intestinal grafts were transplanted into recipients.

Germline V gives CDR1 SEHNR, CDR2 FQNEAQ (reference sequence). CDR3 length equals 14 residues. TCRdb's table, derived via immunoSEQ multiplex PCR, lists solely in-frame clones and lacks some. The data show over 40,000 clones, roughly 93% seen once. The chain uses TRBV7-9 and TRBJ2-5; TRBD1 matches at 8 bases. The better agreement between TRBJ2-7 and the DNA end casts doubt on the J call. Sequencing used PBMCs, obtained approximately 740 days after a first intestinal transplant, on the day of a second. The sequence came from a human patient who received an intestinal transplant, so some T cells may come from the graft donor. DNA of the CDR3: TGTGCCAGCAGCCAAAGGACAGGGACAAACGAGCAGTACTTC. The encoded protein is CASSQRTGTNEQYF.